Sequencing of this T cell receptor beta chain was carried out in a study of OX40 agonist ivuxolimab in advanced cancers. Regarding the research as a whole: The costimulatory receptor OX40 (CD134) was targeted by ivuxolimab, a fully human IgG2 agonistic monoclonal antibody. Intravenous ivuxolimab was administered to patients every 2 weeks at six dose levels: 0.01, 0.1, 0.3, 1.5, 3 and 10 mg/kg. Among the roughly 52 dose-escalation patients, around 19 had hepatocellular carcinoma, around 15 melanoma, 9 renal cell carcinoma and 9 head and neck cancer. In the dose-escalation cohort, more than 80% of patients were male, and the mean age was roughly 60 years with a range of about 20 to 80. Patients were allowed to have had prior anti-PD-1, anti-PD-L1 or anti-CTLA-4 therapy, and approximately 40% of the dose-escalation patients had been treated with checkpoint inhibitors. Partial responses occurred in three dose-escalation patients, of whom one had hepatocellular carcinoma and two had cutaneous melanoma. The point of sequencing TCRbeta in the periphery was to test whether ivuxolimab changed TCR sequence diversity and drove clonal T-cell expansion. The paper reports the monotherapy dose-escalation portion (N of about 50 patients) of the phase I ivuxolimab trial.

V sheds 8 bases and J sheds 1 base, leaving 9 bases between their ends. The CDR3, from cysteine to phenylalanine, totals 13 residues. The CDR3 DNA has 39 bases and is translated from base 1. For CDR1 and CDR2, the germline V gene lists SGHTA and FQGTGA. Genomic DNA was isolated from the sorted cells so that the TCRbeta CDR3 region could be sequenced. TCRbeta CDR3 regions were sequenced using the immunoSEQ Assay. TCRdb's version of the immuneACCESS table is confined to in-frame rearrangements and falls short of the full clone set. An unresolved V gene accounts for under half of the shortfall where checked; the remainder is of unknown origin. The sample table contains approximately 73,000 clones; only one count was recorded for just over 85% of them. The biggest ten clones account for approximately 3% of the sample. Patients with a history of autoimmune disease or receiving systemic immunosuppression were excluded from the trial. Peripheral blood for TCR sequencing was collected from all dose cohorts at baseline, on cycle 4 day 1, and on cycle 7 day 1. Samples came from an open-label, multicenter, first-in-human phase I dose-escalation trial of ivuxolimab. Adults with locally advanced or metastatic melanoma, renal cell, hepatocellular, or head and neck squamous cell carcinoma were enrolled in the trial. CD4+ and CD8+ T cells were sorted separately from peripheral blood before TCR sequencing.

Findings and caveats that apply to the study as a whole: Low levels of normalized T-cell clonal expansion were also shown by some nonresponding patients. In the 0.1-3.0 mg/kg groups, partial responders were among the patients with the lowest normalized peripheral clonal expansion, particularly in CD8+ T cells. After ivuxolimab, CD8+ T cells had more expanded clones than CD4+ T cells on average. Which antigens the clonally expanded peripheral T cells were specific for was not determined. At doses from 0.1 to 3.0 mg/kg, clonal expansion was seen in both CD4+ and CD8+ blood T cells between baseline and week 6.

For this clone: Its target antigen remains unknown. Qualities for individual bases were not recorded, and no much larger clone is one base off.

The chain was built from TRBV7-3 and TRBJ2-1, with the D gene uncertain. The source was CD4+ or CD8+ T cells sorted from blood, collected in a trial of the OX40 agonist ivuxolimab. The sequence came from an adult with an advanced solid tumor such as melanoma, head and neck, liver or kidney cancer. The DNA is TGTGCCAGCTGGGTTCCTTCCTACAATGAGCAGTTCTTC. It is translated as CASWVPSYNEQFF.